Sequencing of this T cell receptor beta chain was carried out in a study of T cells expressing NK-cell markers. Overall study: The TCR beta repertoires originated in sorted CD3+CD56+NKG2C+, CD3+CD56+NKG2C- and CD3+CD56-NKG2C+ T cells.

On this clonotype: As yet, its antigen is unknown.

5'RACE template switching with UMIs generated TCR beta cDNA. TCRdb reprocessed the 5' RACE reads; each CDR3 protein has one entry and no DNA is given. The sample has about 550,000 distinct CDR3 sequences. Study-wide points: Six of the donors carried dominant NKG2C+ clonotypes that took up about 1.0-7.5% of their CD8+ T cells. Four of the donors also had these clonotypes leading their CD3+CD56-NKG2C+ fraction.

This CDR3 is 11 amino acids long. The germline V gene encodes CDR1 SGHAT and CDR2 FQNNGV. Sequenced: blood T cells: a sorted CD56 or NKG2C T cell subset, CD4+ or CD8+ T cells, or bulk PBMC T cells (not recorded which). The V gene is TRBV11-2, the J gene TRBJ2-3. The sequence was collected from a man younger than 35 in good health. The CDR3 sequence is CASSHQDTQYF.